This T cell receptor (beta chain) was observed in a study of regulatory T cells in long-lasting Graves disease. Overall study context: Patients met the persistent Graves' disease definition after over 5 years of antithyroid drugs with positive TSH receptor antibodies.

Study conclusions and caveats: Persistent Graves' cases showed lower TCR diversity than newly diagnosed cases. Persistent disease preferred TRBV28, TRBJ1-2 and TRBJ2-5.

Time point indicated: persistent/refractory GD, antithyroid drugs over 5 years with positive TRAb. Making the TCR library involved RNA that had been extracted from PBMCs. Construction of the TCR beta libraries employed iRepertoire HTBI primers in conjunction with Arm-PCR of CDR3 regions. From the multiplex PCR reads, TCRdb called clonotypes with MiXCR, one entry per CDR3 protein. The sample has around 430,000 distinct CDR3 sequences, around a fifth seen once. CDR1 SQVTM and CDR2 ANQGSEA come from the germline V gene. The CDR3 contains 13 residues. Trimming took 3 bases from V and 1 from J, leaving 8 bases between them. For this clonotype: Its antigen is undetermined.

The receptor was derived from a female donor with Graves disease. The material sequenced was peripheral blood mononuclear cells (PBMCs), taken when the disease was refractory, from a patient treated with antithyroid drugs. The chain carries TRBV29-1 and TRBJ2-3; D gene uncertain. CDR3 nucleotide sequence: TGCAGCGTTGATCCGGTCGGCACAGATACGCAGTATTTT. Translation gives CSVDPVGTDTQYF.